Shown below are 22 T cell receptor beta chains from a single sample sequenced in a study of vaccination and CD4 T cells after COVID-19. Treatment: 10-day PBMC culture with coronavirus spike peptide pools or control peptides (ViraFEST assay). No antigens are known for them. Sequencing of cultured CD4+ T cell DNA used the Oncomine TCR Beta short-read assay. TCRdb itself ran the PCR reads through MiXCR, one entry per CDR3 protein. This sample has over 3,500 distinct CDR3 sequences, with 15% to 20% found just once. Sequenced material: CD4+ T cells from blood, cultured in vitro. These receptors all stem from a human donor who had recovered from COVID-19.

This sequence joins TRBV7-8 and TRBJ1-3; D possibly corresponds to TRBD1 (6 bases). Between the trimmed V and J ends, which lost 1 base and 3 bases, there was a span of 19 bases. The CDR3 covers 18 residues. Germline V CDR1 and CDR2: SGHVS, FQNEAQ. The DNA of the CDR3 is TGTGCCAGCAGCTTAGTCGCTCGGGGGGCTCGAAGTGGAAACACCATATATTTT. Its protein product is CASSLVARGARSGNTIYF.

V and J are TRBV6-1 and TRBJ1-1; 12 bases agree with TRBD1. J lost 3 bases, V lost 6 bases, and 14 bases had no gene match. The V gene's germline CDR1 is MNHNS and CDR2 SASEGT. This CDR3 is 18 amino acids long. The CDR3 is CASRPAGTGGTWYTEAFF. CDR3 in DNA: TGTGCCAGCAGACCTGCCGGGACAGGGGGCACTTGGTACACTGAAGCTTTCTTT.

The chain carries TRBV7-8 and TRBJ2-5, with D possibly TRBD1 on 7 matching bases. The CDR3 covers 16 residues. V gave up 8 bases and J gave up 10 bases, with 29 bases separating them. Germline-derived CDR1 and CDR2 are SGHVS and FQNEAQ. The CDR3 protein is CASSRATGTSGGGQYF. CDR3 DNA: TGTGCCAGCTCAAGGGCGACAGGGACCTCCGGGGGTGGCCAGTACTTC.

Only a few counts were recorded for this clonotype. The chain is built from TRBV2 and TRBJ2-5, with 10 bases matching TRBD2. Losses at the gene ends were 5 bases for V and 9 bases for J; bases not matched to a gene: 12. The CDR3 has 15 amino acids. CDR1 is SNHLY, CDR2 FYNNEI, per germline. CDR3 nucleotides: TGTGCCAGCAGTCCCCTAGCGGGGGAGGGATGGGCCCAGTACTTC. As protein: CASSPLAGEGWAQYF.

The chain is built from TRBV19 and TRBJ2-5; 11 nucleotides line up with TRBD1. CDR3 length: 15 residues. The V and J ends lost 5 bases and 5 bases, in that order; junction bases with no gene match: 7. Germline CDR1 is LNHDA and CDR2 is SQIVND (reference sequence). The chain's CDR3 is CASSVGQGAGETQYF. The CDR3 nucleotides are TGTGCCAGTAGTGTCGGACAGGGGGCAGGGGAGACCCAGTACTTC. Full variable domain (missing parts from reference TRBV19 and TRBJ2-5): DGGITQSPKYLFRKEGQNVTLSCEQNLNHDAMYWYRQDPGQGLRLIYYSQIVNDFQKGDIAEGYSVSREKKESFPLTVTSAQKNPTAFYLCASSVGQGAGETQYFGPGTRLLVL.

The chain recombines TRBV2 with TRBJ1-5, with no clear D. The germline V and J ends were trimmed by 2 bases and 7 bases, with 9 bases remaining between them. The CDR3 has 13 amino acids. Looked up from germline, CDR1 is SNHLY and CDR2 is FYNNEI. CDR3 bases: TGTGCCAGCAGTGAAAATTGGGCACAGCCCCAGCATTTT. It yields the protein CASSENWAQPQHF.

In this sample, this clonotype is large (0.1 to 1%). The chain employs TRBV7-9 and TRBJ1-2, with D possibly matching TRBD1 (6 bases). V dropped 11 bases and J dropped 2 bases, with 15 bases sitting between them. This CDR3 is built from 13 residues. Germline V gives CDR1 SEHNR, CDR2 FQNEAQ (reference sequence). The CDR3 reads CAGTGTTNYGYTF. The CDR3 bases are TGTGCCGGTACAGGGACAACAAACTATGGCTACACCTTC.

This rearrangement joins TRBV6-1 to TRBJ2-7; TRBD2 is a possible D gene (5 bases). Germline V gene sequence: CDR1 MNHNS, CDR2 SASEGT. V was trimmed by 6 bases and J by 2 bases, leaving 14 bases between them. CDR3 length: 14 amino acids. The CDR3 region is CASRARTGTYEQYF. The CDR3, as DNA: TGTGCCAGCAGGGCCCGGACTGGAACCTACGAGCAGTACTTC.

V usage is TRBV7-3 and J usage is TRBJ2-7, with D perhaps given as TRBD1 or TRBD2 (6 bases each). The CDR3 contains 14 residues. V was shortened by 2 bases and J by 0 bases, with 8 bases between the two germline ends. Germline lookup yields CDR1 SGHTA and CDR2 FQGTGA. CDR3 DNA sequence: TGTGCCAGCAGCTTAGGGGGGCCCTCCTACGAGCAGTACTTC. Its translation is CASSLGGPSYEQYF.

This rearrangement joins TRBV5-4 to TRBJ1-2; TRBD1 matches 9 bases. This CDR3 region has 16 residues. Germline V lookup: CDR1 SGHNT, CDR2 YYREEE (reference sequence). The V and J ends lost 2 bases and 1 base, in that order; junction bases with no gene match: 6. The CDR3 sequence is CASSFDPGQGNYGYTF. CDR3 sequence (DNA): TGTGCCAGCAGCTTCGATCCGGGACAGGGTAACTATGGCTACACCTTC.

The gene calls are TRBV7-9 and TRBJ1-5, with 7 bases matching TRBD1. With 4 bases clipped from V and 5 bases from J, the junction kept 5 bases outside the gene matches. The CDR3 contains 14 residues. Germline CDR1 and CDR2: SEHNR and FQNEAQ (reference sequence). In nucleotides, the CDR3 is TGTGCCAGCAGCTCGACAGGGTCGGATCAGCCCCAGCATTTT. Encoded protein: CASSSTGSDQPQHF.

V gene TRBV19 combines with J gene TRBJ2-7; 9 nucleotides line up with TRBD2. The ends lost 6 bases at V and 4 bases at J; junction bases unmatched: 10. In germline, CDR1 is LNHDA, CDR2 SQIVND (reference sequence). The CDR3 runs 15 residues. CDR3 sequence: CASSQGASGIYEQYF. As DNA, the CDR3 is TGTGCCAGTAGCCAAGGGGCTAGCGGGATTTACGAGCAGTACTTC.

As to this clonotype: The germline gene is not matched at one end of the junction; a read error may be the cause. The chain combines TRBV7-9 with TRBJ2-1; TRBD2 matches at 10 bases. The CDR3 has 15 residues. Germline V gene data show CDR1 as SEHNR and CDR2 as FQNEAQ (reference sequence). For the CDR3, the DNA is TGCGCCAGCAGCTTGGGAGCGGGGGGGCTCTCTGAGCAGTTCTTC. As protein: CASSLGAGGLSEQFF.

This clonotype was counted between two and nine times. The CDR3, as DNA: TGTGCCAGCAGGGAGGGGGCGCGTTACGAGCAGTACTTC. Translating it yields CASREGARYEQYF. The chain combines TRBV6-1 with TRBJ2-7; possibly TRBD1 for D (7 bases). This CDR3 has 13 residues. Trimming cost V 6 bases and J 4 bases, with 13 bases left between them. Germline assignment: CDR1 MNHNS and CDR2 SASEGT.

Only a few counts were recorded for this clonotype. This chain joins TRBV19 and TRBJ1-2; perhaps TRBD1 as D (6 bases). Between the trimmed V and J ends, which lost 3 bases and 8 bases, there was a span of 22 bases. Germline lookup yields CDR1 LNHDA and CDR2 SQIVND (reference sequence). The CDR3 runs to 16 residues. The DNA of the CDR3 is TGTGCCAGTAGTATTAGCCTCGCCAGGGGTTCATCGGGCTACACCTTC. Translated: CASSISLARGSSGYTF. Supplemented by reference TRBV19 and TRBJ1-2, the full variable domain reads DGGITQSPKYLFRKEGQNVTLSCEQNLNHDAMYWYRQDPGQGLRLIYYSQIVNDFQKGDIAEGYSVSREKKESFPLTVTSAQKNPTAFYLCASSISLARGSSGYTFGSGTRLTVV.

CDR3 amino acids: CAWSVTRQGAREKLFF. The DNA of the CDR3 is TGTGCCTGGAGTGTAACCCGACAGGGGGCAAGGGAAAAACTGTTTTTT. This chain joins TRBV30 and TRBJ1-4, with 10 bases matching TRBD1. Germline V gene data show CDR1 as GTSNPN and CDR2 as SVGIG (reference sequence). The length of the CDR3 is 16 residues. Trimming at V came to 0 bases and at J to 8 bases, leaving 9 bases not matched to a gene.

By share, this clonotype counts as medium-sized (0.01 to 0.1%). The chain has TRBV30 and TRBJ1-6, with 8 bases lining up with TRBD1. The CDR3 totals 14 residues. The germline gives CDR1 GTSNPN, CDR2 SVGIG (reference sequence). V lost 3 bases, J lost 7 bases, and 5 bases stayed unmatched. The CDR3 DNA sequence: TGTGCCTGGAGCCAGGGACAGGTGAATTCACCCCTCCACTTT. Encoded protein: CAWSQGQVNSPLHF.

This clonotype is medium-sized within its sample. The rearrangement uses TRBV20-1 and TRBJ2-7; perhaps TRBD2 as D (6 bases). V lost 2 bases, J lost 6 bases, and 23 bases lay in between. CDR1 and CDR2 (germline): DFQATT, SNEGSKA (reference sequence). The length of the CDR3 is 16 residues. The CDR3 DNA sequence: TGCAGTGCTAGAAACCTTGATGGTAGCGGACGTGCCGAGCAGTACTTC. It is translated as CSARNLDGSGRAEQYF.

The chain recombines TRBV30 with TRBJ1-5; the D gene is possibly TRBD1 (5 bases). The CDR3 covers 13 residues. With 1 base removed from V and 2 bases from J, the gap between germline ends came to 6 bases. Germline CDR1 is GTSNPN and CDR2 is SVGIG (reference sequence). Written as DNA, the CDR3 is TGTGCCTGGAGTGGGGGGGGCAATCAGCCCCAGCATTTT. It encodes CAWSGGGNQPQHF.

This chain uses TRBV2 with TRBJ2-7; TRBD2 matches at 8 bases. After removal of 3 bases from V and 2 bases from J, the junction contained 3 bases not matched to a gene. This CDR3 has 14 residues. From germline, CDR1 is SNHLY and CDR2 FYNNEI. The CDR3 reads CASSDSGATYEQYF. The CDR3 DNA follows: TGTGCCAGCAGTGATAGCGGGGCCACCTACGAGCAGTACTTC.

The chain links TRBV2 to TRBJ2-7; 7 bases are a match to TRBD2. Trimming cost V 4 bases and J 1 base; bases outside gene matches: 4. The CDR3 sequence is 14 residues long. Germline values: CDR1 SNHLY, CDR2 FYNNEI. The CDR3 is CASSAEAGSYEQYF. DNA for the CDR3: TGTGCCAGCAGTGCAGAAGCGGGGTCCTACGAGCAGTACTTC.

J is TRBJ2-7 and V is TRBV4-2, with D tentatively TRBD2 (5 bases). Germline CDR1 is LGHNA and CDR2 is YNFKEQ. The CDR3 contains 13 residues. V was cut by 4 bases and J by 4 bases, with 11 bases left in between. The CDR3, as DNA: TGTGCCAGCAGCCTCACCGGAGGATACGAGCAGTACTTC. It is translated as CASSLTGGYEQYF.